This TCR beta chain was profiled in a study of blood T cell repertoires in COVID-19. On the study more broadly: In each case, the material was cDNA or gDNA derived from T cells, B-cell-depleted T cells, or PBMCs.

Only in-frame clones appear in the TCRdb table, and some are missing; sequencing was by immunoSEQ multiplex PCR. The data hold 360,000 or so clones, with roughly 90% observed a single time. Germline CDR1 and CDR2: SGDLS and YYNGEE. The germline V and J ends were trimmed by 0 bases and 3 bases, with 13 bases remaining between them. The CDR3 spans 16 residues. Material: PBMCs or T cells enriched from blood (not recorded which). This sequence joins TRBV9 and TRBJ2-1, with D possibly being TRBD1 (6 bases). This TCR came from a woman between 25 and 40 years old who had been exposed to COVID-19. This CDR3 is CASSVEGRGLYNEQFF. The CDR3 DNA is TGTGCCAGCAGCGTAGAGGGCAGGGGCCTCTACAATGAGCAGTTCTTC. Drawing the rest from reference TRBV9 and TRBJ2-1, the complete variable domain is DSGVTQTPKHLITATGQRVTLRCSPRSGDLSVYWYQQSLDQGLQFLIQYYNGEERAKGNILERFSAQQFPDLHSELNLSSLELGDSALYFCASSVEGRGLYNEQFFGPGTRLTVL.